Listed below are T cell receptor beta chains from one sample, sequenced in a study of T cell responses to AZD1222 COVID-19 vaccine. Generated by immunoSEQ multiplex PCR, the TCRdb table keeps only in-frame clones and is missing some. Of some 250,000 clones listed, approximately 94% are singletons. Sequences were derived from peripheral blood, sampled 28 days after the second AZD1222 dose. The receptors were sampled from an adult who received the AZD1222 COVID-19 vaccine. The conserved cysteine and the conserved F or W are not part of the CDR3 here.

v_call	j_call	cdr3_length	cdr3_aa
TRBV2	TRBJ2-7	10	ASRGTGYEQY
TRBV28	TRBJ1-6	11	ASRADQNSPLH
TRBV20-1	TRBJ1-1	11	SASQSFGSEAF
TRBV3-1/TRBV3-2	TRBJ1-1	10	ASSREGTEAF
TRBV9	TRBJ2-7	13	ASSLMSGSSYEQY
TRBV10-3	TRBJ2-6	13	AISESASGANVLT
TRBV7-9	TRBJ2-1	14	ASSQPTARDRNEQF
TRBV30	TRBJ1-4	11	AWNSGTNEKLF
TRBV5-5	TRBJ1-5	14	ASTSPSGQGNQPQH
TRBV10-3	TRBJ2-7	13	AISPGTGGLYEQY
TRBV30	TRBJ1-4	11	AWSGQSNEKLF
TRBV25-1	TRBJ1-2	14	ASSDSDRGSNYGYT
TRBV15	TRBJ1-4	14	ATSTPSGIRNEKLF
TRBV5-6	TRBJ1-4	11	ASRGQLNEKLF
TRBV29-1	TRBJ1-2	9	SVLFWAGYT
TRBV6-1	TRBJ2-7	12	ASSENRLSYEQY
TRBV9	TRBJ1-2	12	ASSVIDGPYGYT
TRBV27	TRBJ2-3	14	ASSLMDKTSTDTQY
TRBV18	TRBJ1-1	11	ASSPRLNTEAF
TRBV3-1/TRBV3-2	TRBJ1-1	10	ASSRINTEAF
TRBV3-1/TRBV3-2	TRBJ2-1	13	ASSQSDRYYNEQF
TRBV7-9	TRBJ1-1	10	ASSFADTEAF
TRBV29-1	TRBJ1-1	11	SLRLGGGSEAF
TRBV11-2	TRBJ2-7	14	ASSASLAGVTYEQY
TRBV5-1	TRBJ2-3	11	ASSLTGPDTQY
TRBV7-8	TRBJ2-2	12	ASSLASHTGELF